This TCR beta chain was identified during a study of T cell repertoires in cytomegalovirus infection. Study-wide context: Public signatures in TCR beta pointed to CMV infection and matching HLA type. Findings of the study overall: HLA-C-restricted TCR beta clonotypes specific for CMV led the ex vivo response. Based on cumulative public TCR beta family frequency, carriers of CMV plus the relevant HLA were identified.

At least ten counts were recorded for this clonotype. Its specificity is unknown. CDR3 length: 14 residues. Deletions cut 1 base from V and 7 bases from J, with 11 bases between. The germline CDR1 and CDR2 sequences are SGHVS and FNYEAQ. TCRdb fed the reads into MiXCR, producing one record per CDR3 protein. The table includes fewer than 300,000 distinct CDR3 sequences, about 23% detected once. This receptor was identified in a human donor in good health (CMV status not recorded). Some clones in this sample may be carry-over from other donors' samples. Source material: PBMCs. V and J are TRBV7-6 and TRBJ1-5; D is uncertain. The CDR3 loop is CASSLVPDGQPQHF. The CDR3 region has the DNA TGTGCCAGCAGCTTAGTACCCGACGGGCAGCCCCAGCATTTT. Complete variable domain (other parts from reference TRBV7-6 and TRBJ1-5): GAGVSQSPRYKVTKRGQDVALRCDPISGHVSLYWYRQALGQGPEFLTYFNYEAQQDKSGLPNDRFSAERPEGSISTLTIQRTEQRDSAMYRCASSLVPDGQPQHFGDGTRLSIL.